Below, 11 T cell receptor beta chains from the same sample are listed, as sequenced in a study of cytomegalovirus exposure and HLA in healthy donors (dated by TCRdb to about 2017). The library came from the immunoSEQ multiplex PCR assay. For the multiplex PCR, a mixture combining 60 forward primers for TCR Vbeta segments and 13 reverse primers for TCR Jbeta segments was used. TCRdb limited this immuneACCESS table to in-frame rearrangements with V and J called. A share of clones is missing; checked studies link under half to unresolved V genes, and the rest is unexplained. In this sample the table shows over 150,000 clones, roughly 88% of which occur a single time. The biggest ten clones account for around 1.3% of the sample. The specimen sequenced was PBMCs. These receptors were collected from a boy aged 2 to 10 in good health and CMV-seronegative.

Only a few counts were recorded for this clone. The CDR3 DNA is TGTGCCAGCAGCTTAGACCCTCAGACAGGGGTGTACGAGCAGTACTTC. Its protein is CASSLDPQTGVYEQYF. This chain joins TRBV11-2 and TRBJ2-7; TRBD1 matches 8 bases. J gave up 4 bases and V 0 bases, and 8 bases lay outside the gene matches. The germline CDR1 and CDR2 sequences are SGHAT and FQNNGV. There are 16 residues in the CDR3.

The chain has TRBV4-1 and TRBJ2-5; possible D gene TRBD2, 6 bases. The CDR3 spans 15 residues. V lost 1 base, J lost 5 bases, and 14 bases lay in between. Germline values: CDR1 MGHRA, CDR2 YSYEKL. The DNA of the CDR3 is TGCGCCAGCAGCCAAGGGGCTAGCGAGGTGGAGACCCAGTACTTC. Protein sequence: CASSQGASEVETQYF.

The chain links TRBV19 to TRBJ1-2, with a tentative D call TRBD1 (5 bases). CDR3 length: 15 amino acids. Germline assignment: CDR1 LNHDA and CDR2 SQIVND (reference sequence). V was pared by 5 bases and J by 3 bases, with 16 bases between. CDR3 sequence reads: CASSRSGGTDYGYTF. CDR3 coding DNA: TGTGCCAGTAGTCGATCCGGGGGGACGGACTATGGCTACACCTTC.

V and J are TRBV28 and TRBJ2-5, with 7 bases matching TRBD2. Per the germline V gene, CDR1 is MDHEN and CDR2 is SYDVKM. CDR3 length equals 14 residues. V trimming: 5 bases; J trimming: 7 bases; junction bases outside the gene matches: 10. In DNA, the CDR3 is TGTGCCAGCAGTCTCCTAGCGGACCGCGGGACCCAGTACTTC. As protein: CASSLLADRGTQYF.

The CDR3 DNA reads TGTGCCAGCAGCCCACCTGGCAGCAATCAGCCCCAGCATTTT. Its translation is CASSPPGSNQPQHF. This chain joins TRBV7-9 and TRBJ1-5; D remains unclear. V gave up 5 bases and J gave up 1 base, with 9 bases separating them. CDR1 SEHNR and CDR2 FQNEAQ come from the germline V gene (reference sequence). This CDR3 is 14 amino acids long.

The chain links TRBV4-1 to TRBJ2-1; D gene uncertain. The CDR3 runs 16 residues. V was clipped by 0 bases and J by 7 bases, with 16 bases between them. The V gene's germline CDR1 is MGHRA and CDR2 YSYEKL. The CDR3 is CASSQEDRRNSNEQFF. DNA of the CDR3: TGCGCCAGCAGCCAAGAAGACCGACGGAACAGTAATGAGCAGTTCTTC.

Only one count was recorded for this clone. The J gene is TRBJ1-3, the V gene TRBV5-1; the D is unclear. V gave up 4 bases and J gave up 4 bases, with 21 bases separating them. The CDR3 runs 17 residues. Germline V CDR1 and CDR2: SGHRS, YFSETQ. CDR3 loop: CASSPGEFLLRGNTIYF. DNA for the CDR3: TGCGCCAGCAGCCCCGGAGAGTTTCTCCTTAGGGGAAACACCATATATTTT.

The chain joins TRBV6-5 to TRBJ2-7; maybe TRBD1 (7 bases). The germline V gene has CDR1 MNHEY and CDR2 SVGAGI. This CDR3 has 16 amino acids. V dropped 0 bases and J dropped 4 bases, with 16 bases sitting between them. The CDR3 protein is CASSYSAYRGGYEQYF. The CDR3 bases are TGTGCCAGCAGTTACTCGGCGTACAGGGGAGGTTACGAGCAGTACTTC.

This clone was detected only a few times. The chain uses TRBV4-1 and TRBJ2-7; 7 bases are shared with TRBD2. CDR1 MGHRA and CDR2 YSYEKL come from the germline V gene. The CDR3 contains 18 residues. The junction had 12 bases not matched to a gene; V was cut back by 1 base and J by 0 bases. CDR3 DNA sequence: TGCGCCAGCAGCCAAGTTCCCCCAGTGGCGGGGGACTCCTACGAGCAGTACTTC. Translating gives CASSQVPPVAGDSYEQYF.

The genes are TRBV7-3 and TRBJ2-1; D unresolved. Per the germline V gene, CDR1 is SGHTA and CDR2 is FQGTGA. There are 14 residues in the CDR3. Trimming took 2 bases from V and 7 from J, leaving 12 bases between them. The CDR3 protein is CASSLSPYGNEQFF. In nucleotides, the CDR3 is TGTGCCAGCAGCTTATCACCCTACGGGAATGAGCAGTTCTTC.

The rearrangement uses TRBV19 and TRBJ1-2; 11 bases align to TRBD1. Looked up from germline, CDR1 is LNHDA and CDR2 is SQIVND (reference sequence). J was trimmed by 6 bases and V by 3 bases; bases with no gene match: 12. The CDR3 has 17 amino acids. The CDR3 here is CASSIGVGTGGIDGYTF. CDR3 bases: TGTGCCAGTAGTATCGGCGTCGGGACAGGGGGAATTGATGGCTACACCTTC. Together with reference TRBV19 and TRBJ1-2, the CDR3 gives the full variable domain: DGGITQSPKYLFRKEGQNVTLSCEQNLNHDAMYWYRQDPGQGLRLIYYSQIVNDFQKGDIAEGYSVSREKKESFPLTVTSAQKNPTAFYLCASSIGVGTGGIDGYTFGSGTRLTVV.